This TCR beta chain was sequenced for a study of response to subunit inactivated influenza vaccine. Using its own MiXCR run on the RT-PCR reads, TCRdb lists one record per CDR3 protein. The sample lists 450,000 to 600,000 distinct CDR3 sequences; 16% were seen once. Study-wide points: Authors proposed each seasonal influenza vaccination draws in few new T cells.

Regarding this clonotype: Its specificity is unknown. A single base separates this from a much larger clone, so it may be a read error.

This clonotype was obtained from a man aged 50-75 years who received an inactivated influenza vaccine. Sequences were derived from CD4+ T cells sorted from PBMCs, sampled around 2 years after vaccination.

CDR3: CGSSLRGIRSYNEQFF. In nucleotides, the CDR3 is TGTGGCAGCAGCCTCAGGGGAATTAGGTCCTACAATGAGCAGTTCTTC. This chain uses TRBV14 with TRBJ2-1; D possibly corresponds to TRBD1 (6 bases). The CDR3 loop spans 16 amino acids. CDR1 is SGHDN, CDR2 FVKESK, per germline. Together with reference TRBV14 and TRBJ2-1, the CDR3 gives the full variable domain: EAGVTQFPSHSVIEKGQTVTLRCDPISGHDNLYWYRRVMGKEIKFLLHFVKESKQDESGMPNNRFLAERTGGTYSTLKVQPAELEDSGVYFCGSSLRGIRSYNEQFFGPGTRLTVL.